This T cell receptor beta chain was obtained from a study of blood T cell repertoires in COVID-19 (dated by TCRdb to 2018 to 2020). With regard to the full study: Collaborator samples came from the United States, Italy and Spain and covered acute and convalescent phases of COVID-19. The prospective study material was composed of cDNA or gDNA derived from T cells, B-cell-depleted T cells, or PBMCs. Subjects who had been exposed to COVID-19, were actively infected with it, or had recovered from it provided the deeply sampled blood TCRbeta repertoires that made up the dataset. The repertoires were made available in a free public database intended to serve as a resource for research on the immune response to SARS-CoV-2. Samples came from the ongoing ImmuneRACE study (first 160 participants) plus 1,254 subjects from 6 global collaborators. Sample metadata almost always included a de-identified subject ID, COVID-19 status, age in years and sex. Where available, HLA class I and class II types were taken from metadata supplied by the sample provider and were not determined by assay-based typing. Summary of the overall study and its limitations: How much clinical and demographic metadata was included differed by source and by participant, and the metadata was provided uncurated.

The immunoSEQ Assay, a bias-controlled multiplex PCR, was used to amplify TCRbeta CDR3 regions from genomic DNA. Per the source publication's procedure: The number of nucleated cells in each sample was estimated from the amplification of reference gene primers within the assay. To quantify the absolute abundance of each unique TCRbeta CDR3 rearrangement, sequence reads were collapsed and filtered. For each sample, productive Simpson clonality was calculated as the square root of Simpson's diversity index across productive rearrangements. TCRdb holds this immuneACCESS table with in-frame rearrangements only. Some clones are missing; in checked studies, unresolved V genes explain under half, and the rest has no known cause. From that table come the V and J calls and clone size; the DNA was used to work out D and trimming. The sample contains 30,000 to 40,000 clones, roughly 70% of them found a single time. The ten largest clonotypes hold over 9.5% of the sample.

V trim: 1 base; J trim: 3 bases; unmatched bases: 0. CDR1 and CDR2, looked up from the germline V gene, are MNHNS and SASEGT. From its cysteine to its phenylalanine, the CDR3 spans 14 amino acids. Of the read, only the CDR3 DNA is kept; its 42 bases are in frame from base 1. Details on this clone: Its antigen remains undetermined. No base quality values were provided; no much bigger clone lies one nucleotide off.

At one collaborating source in Seattle, patients were enrolled during active infection and were followed longitudinally through the course of disease. Whole blood was collected in K2EDTA tubes by collaborating institutions according to the institutions' own protocols. For TCRbeta analysis, collaborators shipped samples as frozen whole blood, isolated PBMCs, or DNA extracted from either of those sample types. This clonotype originated in a man in his 70s with COVID-19, enrolled during active disease. Sample: peripheral blood. The chain employs TRBV6-1 and TRBJ2-7; 10 bases in between match TRBD1. The CDR3 has the sequence CASSEGTGGYEQYF. The nucleotide sequence is TGTGCCAGCAGTGAAGGGACAGGGGGCTACGAGCAGTACTTC.